These T cell receptor beta chains were read from a single sample in a study of graft-versus-host responses after intestinal transplantation. Their antigens remain unidentified. Profiling relied on immunoSEQ multiplex PCR, and the TCRdb table lists in-frame clones only, not all of them. Among tens of thousands of clones, about 94% were seen once, and the ten largest hold roughly 0.2%. This material consisted of unstimulated CD4+ T cells sorted from spleen or lymph node cells, taken before transplant. The source is a human donor who was the organ donor for an intestinal transplant. The CDR3 runs from the conserved cysteine through the conserved F or W. Fields, in order: J gene, clone size, V gene, D gene, CDR3 length, CDR3 protein, CDR3 DNA. A D gene is named only where the DNA matches it firmly. Size values are once, few and many counts, or a class for expanded clones, and some rows have none.

J: TRBJ2-3
size: NA
V: TRBV2
D: TRBD2
length: 14
CDR3: CASSDSGGADTQYF
DNA: TGTGCCAGCAGTGATAGCGGGGGCGCAGATACGCAGTATTTT

J: TRBJ1-1
size: NA
V: TRBV10-3
D: NA
length: 16
CDR3: CAISVSPREVGTEAFF
DNA: TGTGCCATCAGTGTAAGTCCTCGTGAGGTGGGGACTGAAGCTTTCTTT

J: TRBJ1-2
size: NA
V: TRBV27
D: TRBD1
length: 15
CDR3: CASSLGTGGNYGYTF
DNA: TGTGCCAGCAGTTTAGGGACAGGGGGGAACTATGGCTACACCTTC

J: TRBJ2-1
size: NA
V: TRBV2
D: NA
length: 14
CDR3: CAARLDFSYNEQFF
DNA: TGTGCCGCCAGGTTGGATTTCTCCTACAATGAGCAGTTCTTC

J: TRBJ1-2
size: NA
V: TRBV6-1
D: NA
length: 11
CDR3: CASKLAYGYTF
DNA: TGTGCCAGCAAGCTGGCCTATGGCTACACCTTC

J: TRBJ2-1
size: NA
V: TRBV4-1
D: TRBD2
length: 18
CDR3: CASSPGLAGGSSYNEQFF
DNA: TGCGCCAGCAGCCCGGGACTAGCGGGGGGGAGCTCCTACAATGAGCAGTTCTTC

J: TRBJ2-1
size: NA
V: TRBV5-8
D: NA
length: 13
CDR3: CASSRSAGNEQFF
DNA: TGTGCCAGCAGCCGGTCGGCCGGTAATGAGCAGTTCTTC

J: TRBJ1-1
size: NA
V: TRBV27
D: NA
length: 17
CDR3: CASSLFPAAQMNTEAFF
DNA: TGTGCCAGCAGTTTATTTCCGGCCGCACAGATGAACACTGAAGCTTTCTTT

J: TRBJ2-7
size: NA
V: TRBV28
D: TRBD1
length: 15
CDR3: CASSPSTGSSYEQYF
DNA: TGTGCCAGCAGCCCCTCGACAGGGAGCTCCTACGAGCAGTACTTC

J: TRBJ1-6
size: NA
V: TRBV6-5
D: TRBD1
length: 16
CDR3: CASSYRETGPNSPLHF
DNA: TGTGCCAGCAGTTACCGAGAGACAGGGCCTAATTCACCCCTCCACTTT

J: TRBJ2-2
size: NA
V: TRBV5-1
D: TRBD2
length: 14
CDR3: CASHAGEGTGELFF
DNA: TGCGCCAGCCATGCGGGGGAAGGCACCGGGGAGCTGTTTTTT

J: TRBJ1-4
size: NA
V: TRBV16
D: NA
length: 13
CDR3: CASSRGSNEKLFF
DNA: TGTGCCAGCAGCCGGGGATCTAATGAAAAACTGTTTTTT

J: TRBJ1-4
size: NA
V: TRBV6-1
D: NA
length: 11
CDR3: CASRLNEKLFF
DNA: TGTGCCAGCAGGCTGAATGAAAAACTGTTTTTT

J: TRBJ1-2
size: NA
V: TRBV28
D: NA
length: 13
CDR3: CASSQGGDYGYTF
DNA: TGTGCCAGCAGTCAAGGGGGAGACTATGGCTACACCTTC

J: TRBJ1-2
size: NA
V: TRBV28
D: NA
length: 11
CDR3: CASSPSYGYTF
DNA: TGTGCCAGCAGCCCCTCCTATGGCTACACCTTC

J: TRBJ1-2
size: NA
V: TRBV7-2
D: NA
length: 14
CDR3: CASSLEKGTYGYTF
DNA: TGTGCCAGCAGCTTAGAAAAGGGTACCTATGGCTACACCTTC

J: TRBJ2-7
size: NA
V: TRBV7-9
D: NA
length: 13
CDR3: CASSLADRYEQYF
DNA: TGTGCCAGCAGCTTAGCGGACAGATACGAGCAGTACTTC

J: TRBJ1-2
size: once
V: TRBV7-9
D: TRBD1
length: 17
CDR3: CASSLAWTGGSNYGYTF
DNA: TGTGCCAGCAGCTTAGCCTGGACAGGGGGATCTAACTATGGCTACACCTTC

J: TRBJ1-2
size: NA
V: TRBV6-5
D: TRBD1
length: 15
CDR3: CASSYSIGGDYGYTF
DNA: TGTGCCAGCAGTTACTCGATAGGGGGCGATTATGGCTACACCTTC

J: TRBJ1-2
size: NA
V: TRBV6-5
D: NA
length: 13
CDR3: CASRPSANYGYTF
DNA: TGTGCCAGCCGGCCCTCAGCCAACTATGGCTACACCTTC

J: TRBJ1-5
size: NA
V: TRBV7-9
D: NA
length: 12
CDR3: CASSLNPGPQHF
DNA: TGTGCCAGCAGCTTAAATCCGGGGCCCCAGCATTTT

J: TRBJ1-2
size: NA
V: TRBV6-1
D: NA
length: 15
CDR3: CASSEWSQSFYGYTF
DNA: TGTGCCAGCAGTGAATGGTCGCAATCATTCTATGGCTACACCTTC

J: TRBJ2-5
size: NA
V: TRBV7-8
D: NA
length: 15
CDR3: CASSPGVAQTETQYF
DNA: TGTGCCAGCAGCCCCGGGGTAGCACAAACGGAGACCCAGTACTTC

J: TRBJ2-3
size: once
V: TRBV2
D: TRBD2
length: 17
CDR3: CASSSSLAGGGTDTQYF
DNA: TGTGCCAGCAGCTCCTCCCTAGCGGGGGGGGGCACAGATACGCAGTATTTT

J: TRBJ1-5
size: NA
V: TRBV30
D: NA
length: 17
CDR3: CAWSLSRGSYSNQPQHF
DNA: TGTGCCTGGAGCTTGAGCCGGGGGTCCTATAGCAATCAGCCCCAGCATTTT

J: TRBJ1-2
size: NA
V: TRBV6-1
D: NA
length: 14
CDR3: CASSEGKGLRGYIF
DNA: TGTGCCAGCAGTGAAGGCAAGGGCTTAAGGGGCTACATCTTC

J: TRBJ2-7
size: NA
V: TRBV5-4
D: TRBD1
length: 14
CDR3: CASSLAEGTDEQYF
DNA: TGTGCCAGCAGCTTGGCTGAAGGGACAGACGAGCAGTACTTC